These 15 T cell receptor beta chains originate from one sample sequenced in a study of blood T cell repertoires in COVID-19. The data were produced by immunoSEQ multiplex PCR, yet TCRdb's version contains in-frame clones alone and is incomplete. The sample has 84,000 or so clones; more than 75% are singletons. The sequencing input was peripheral blood. These receptors came from an elderly woman with acute or convalescent COVID-19.

The gene calls are TRBV5-8 and TRBJ2-6; D may be TRBD1 (5 bases). The V and J ends lost 1 base and 0 bases respectively, with 17 bases between them. Germline V CDR1 and CDR2: SGHTS, YDEGEE. The CDR3 spans 19 residues. In nucleotides, the CDR3 is TGTGCCAGCAGCTTGATTTTCCAGGGCCACCGCTCTGGGGCCAACGTCCTGACTTTC. It yields the protein CASSLIFQGHRSGANVLTF.

The table lists this clone with a count of one. The same CDR3 arises from other DNA sequences in this sample as well. The chain carries TRBV5-1 and TRBJ2-7; 7 bases agree with TRBD1. The CDR3 consists of 14 residues. V shed 0 bases and J 2 bases; nucleotides not matched to a gene: 2. Germline values: CDR1 SGHRS, CDR2 YFSETQ. The CDR3 sequence is CASSLGQGPYEQYF. The CDR3 coding sequence is TGCGCCAGCAGCTTGGGACAGGGTCCCTACGAGCAGTACTTC.

V usage is TRBV4-1 and J usage is TRBJ1-2; D call uncertain. The CDR3 sequence is 14 residues long. V dropped 8 bases and J dropped 5 bases, with 18 bases sitting between them. Germline CDR1 MGHRA, CDR2 YSYEKL. For the CDR3, the DNA is TGCGCCAGCCGCCGGGAGAGCAACGGTTATGGCTACACCTTC. As protein: CASRRESNGYGYTF.

This rearrangement joins TRBV23-1 to TRBJ1-1, with TRBD1 matching over 9 bases. TRBV23-1 is designated an ORF whose function remains uncertain. The CDR3 has 14 amino acids. V lost 4 bases and J lost 4; bases outside the gene matches: 4. The CDR3 DNA sequence: TGCGCCAGCAGTCCGAACAGGGGGCGCACTGAAGCTTTCTTT. This gives the protein CASSPNRGRTEAFF.

The V and J genes are TRBV4-1 and TRBJ2-1; D is ambiguous. The CDR3 is made up of 14 amino acids. CDR1 is MGHRA and CDR2 is YSYEKL in the germline V gene. The V end lost 0 bases, the J end lost 0 bases, and 3 bases lay between the germline ends. The CDR3 protein is CASSQDLSYNEQFF. CDR3 DNA: TGCGCCAGCAGCCAAGATCTCTCCTACAATGAGCAGTTCTTC.

The chain is built from TRBV14 and TRBJ1-6, with D unclear. Trimming took 4 bases from V and 10 from J, leaving 11 bases between them. The CDR3 sequence is 13 residues long. CDR1 is SGHDN and CDR2 is FVKESK in the germline V gene. The CDR3 DNA reads TGTGCCAGCAGCCGGTCTTCTAGGTCACCCCTCCACTTT. Its protein is CASSRSSRSPLHF. Using reference TRBV14 and TRBJ1-6 for the parts outside the CDR3, the full variable domain is EAGVTQFPSHSVIEKGQTVTLRCDPISGHDNLYWYRRVMGKEIKFLLHFVKESKQDESGMPNNRFLAERTGGTYSTLKVQPAELEDSGVYFCASSRSSRSPLHFGNGTRLTVT.

The chain is built from TRBV7-9 and TRBJ1-2; 7 bases match TRBD1. Germline loops: CDR1 SEHNR, CDR2 FQNEAQ (reference sequence). The V gene end was trimmed by 4 bases and the J gene end by 7 bases; junction bases not matched to a gene: 9. This CDR3 region has 14 residues. CDR3 loop: CASSSEDRYFGYTF. CDR3 coding DNA: TGTGCCAGCAGCTCCGAGGACAGGTACTTTGGCTACACCTTC.

The V and J genes are TRBV19 and TRBJ1-6, with TRBD1 identical over 9 bases. Per germline, CDR1 LNHDA and CDR2 SQIVND (reference sequence). There are 14 residues in the CDR3. Losses at the gene ends were 10 bases for V and 6 bases for J; bases not matched to a gene: 7. CDR3 amino acids: CATSGQGVNSPLHF. Here the CDR3 DNA reads TGTGCCACTTCGGGACAGGGCGTTAATTCACCCCTCCACTTT. The full variable domain, in which reference TRBV19 and TRBJ1-6 provide the parts outside the CDR3, is DGGITQSPKYLFRKEGQNVTLSCEQNLNHDAMYWYRQDPGQGLRLIYYSQIVNDFQKGDIAEGYSVSREKKESFPLTVTSAQKNPTAFYLCATSGQGVNSPLHFGNGTRLTVT.

This rearrangement joins TRBV6-5 to TRBJ1-5, with 8 bases aligning to TRBD1. There are 13 residues in the CDR3. Germline assignment: CDR1 MNHEY and CDR2 SVGAGI. The ends lost 6 bases at V and 5 bases at J; junction bases unmatched: 3. The CDR3 is CASRTGAYQPQHF. The CDR3 DNA reads as TGTGCCAGCAGGACAGGGGCATATCAGCCCCAGCATTTT.

This sequence joins TRBV7-9 and TRBJ1-2; perhaps TRBD1 as D (6 bases). V dropped 1 base and J dropped 0 bases, with 15 bases sitting between them. Germline assignment: CDR1 SEHNR and CDR2 FQNEAQ (reference sequence). The CDR3 extends over 17 amino acids. CDR3 residues: CASSLGPPRGANYGYTF. CDR3 DNA: TGTGCCAGCAGCTTAGGCCCCCCCAGGGGAGCTAACTATGGCTACACCTTC.

J is TRBJ2-5 and V is TRBV9; TRBD2 matches 7 bases. CDR1 is SGDLS, CDR2 YYNGEE, per germline. The junction had 13 bases not matched to a gene; V was cut back by 0 bases and J by 5 bases. This CDR3 spans 17 amino acids. The DNA for the CDR3 is TGTGCCAGCAGCGTAGGAAGCCGGACTAGTATATCGGAGACCCAGTACTTC. Its translation is CASSVGSRTSISETQYF. The entire variable domain, with the rest obtained from reference TRBV9 and TRBJ2-5, is as follows: DSGVTQTPKHLITATGQRVTLRCSPRSGDLSVYWYQQSLDQGLQFLIQYYNGEERAKGNILERFSAQQFPDLHSELNLSSLELGDSALYFCASSVGSRTSISETQYFGPGTRLLVL.

This sequence joins TRBV6-1 and TRBJ2-6; TRBD2 might be the D (5 bases). Germline-derived CDR1 and CDR2 are MNHNS and SASEGT. V lost 2 bases to trimming and J lost 17 bases, with 13 bases between them. The CDR3 extends over 12 amino acids. CDR3 protein: CASSEPRVPMTF. DNA for the CDR3: TGTGCCAGCAGTGAACCGCGGGTCCCGATGACTTTC.

This chain joins TRBV29-1 and TRBJ2-3; D remains unclear. CDR3 length equals 14 residues. CDR1 and CDR2 from the germline V gene are SQVTM and ANQGSEA. V shed 3 bases and J shed 4 bases, with 14 bases lying between them. CDR3 nucleotides: TGCAGCGTTGATGATCGGGTTTACCCAGATACGCAGTATTTT. Encoded protein: CSVDDRVYPDTQYF.

The CDR3 DNA reads as TGTGCCAGCAGCATGACTAGCGGGAATGAGCAGTTCTTC. Translated, it gives CASSMTSGNEQFF. The genes are TRBV7-2 and TRBJ2-1; 10 bases line up with TRBD2. This CDR3 is built from 13 residues. CDR1 is SGHTA and CDR2 is FQGNSA in the germline V gene. J was trimmed by 7 bases and V by 5 bases; bases with no gene match: 2.

In this sample, this clone turned up a few times. The chain has TRBV5-1 and TRBJ2-2; D remains unclear. Trimming pared 5 bases from V and 1 base from J, leaving 12 bases between. The CDR3 totals 15 residues. The germline V gene has CDR1 SGHRS and CDR2 YFSETQ. CDR3 loop: CASRAVGLNTGELFF. Here the CDR3 DNA reads TGCGCCAGCAGGGCTGTCGGGTTGAACACCGGGGAGCTGTTTTTT.